Listed below are T cell receptor beta chains from one sample, sequenced in a study of T cell responses to AZD1222 COVID-19 vaccine. Some clones are missing from TCRdb's copy, which holds only in-frame ones; the method was immunoSEQ multiplex PCR. The repertoire holds over 95,000 clones, with more than 70% as singletons. Sequenced material: peripheral blood, taken 28 days after the second AZD1222 dose. The receptors shown here come from an adult who received the AZD1222 COVID-19 vaccine. Each CDR3 is given with its conserved first and last residue. A D gene is named only where the DNA matches it firmly. Only some rows state a clone size, as once, few, many or a class for expanded clones.

size	D	V	J	DNA	CDR3
NA	TRBD1	TRBV18	TRBJ1-5	TGTGCCAGCTCGCGGGACAGTAGCAATCAGCCCCAGCATTTT	CASSRDSSNQPQHF
NA	NA	TRBV7-2	TRBJ2-2	TGTGCCAGCGACGCGTTTCCTATGGGCACCGGGGAGCTGTTTTTT	CASDAFPMGTGELFF
NA	TRBD1	TRBV6-5	TRBJ1-5	TGTGCCAGCAGCCCAGGGGGGGGAAATCAGCCCCAGCATTTT	CASSPGGGNQPQHF
NA	TRBD1	TRBV7-9	TRBJ2-3	TGTGCCAGCAGCTTTGTAGGACAGGGCGCAGATACGCAGTATTTT	CASSFVGQGADTQYF
NA	NA	TRBV6-1	TRBJ2-3	TGTGCCAGCAGTGAAGTCGGCACAGATACGCAGTATTTT	CASSEVGTDTQYF
once	TRBD1	TRBV4-1	TRBJ1-2	TGCGCCAGCAGCCAAGTTTGGGACAGATCCTATGGCTACACCTTC	CASSQVWDRSYGYTF
NA	NA	TRBV18	TRBJ1-2	TGTGCCAGCTCACCACCGGGGATCACTTGGGATGGCTACACCTTC	CASSPPGITWDGYTF
NA	TRBD2	TRBV18	TRBJ2-3	TGTGCCAGCTCACCCGGGACTAGCGGGACAGATACGCAGTATTTT	CASSPGTSGTDTQYF
NA	TRBD1	TRBV6-4	TRBJ1-2	TGTGCCAGCAGCCCGGGGACAGCTAACTATGGCTACACCTTC	CASSPGTANYGYTF
NA	NA	TRBV11-2	TRBJ2-5	TGTGCCAGCAGCTTAGAGGGGGGCCTCCACGGAGAGACCCAGTACTTC	CASSLEGGLHGETQYF
NA	NA	TRBV5-4	TRBJ2-7	TGTGCCAGCAGCTCGGCCGTAACTGCCGCCTACGAGCAGTACTTC	CASSSAVTAAYEQYF
NA	NA	TRBV5-1	TRBJ1-1	TGCGCCAGCGGCCGTGGCGGGAACACTGAAGCTTTCTTT	CASGRGGNTEAFF
NA	NA	TRBV5-4	TRBJ1-2	TGTGCCAGCAGCTATCCGGGGTATGGCTACACCTTC	CASSYPGYGYTF
NA	TRBD2	TRBV4-1	TRBJ2-3	TGCGCCAGCAGCCAACTAGCGGGGGCCACCACAGATACGCAGTATTTT	CASSQLAGATTDTQYF
NA	NA	TRBV7-2	TRBJ1-2	TGTGCCAGCAGCCCTGCAACCTTGGGGGGGGGCGGCTACACCTTC	CASSPATLGGGGYTF
NA	TRBD2	TRBV4-2	TRBJ2-7	TGTGCCAGCAGCCACCCCCCAAGTAGCGGGGGAGCCTACGAGCAGTACTTC	CASSHPPSSGGAYEQYF
NA	NA	TRBV7-8	TRBJ1-1	TGTGCCAGCAGCAATCGCATTGCGGGGGCAATGGGGAACACTGAAGCTTTCTTT	CASSNRIAGAMGNTEAFF
NA	NA	TRBV4-1	TRBJ2-3	TGCGCCAGCAGCCAAGGCGCAGACCCTAGCACAGATACGCAGTATTTT	CASSQGADPSTDTQYF
NA	NA	TRBV14	TRBJ2-7	TGTGCCAGCAGCCGTTACCCACCAGGGGCGGTTTCCTACGAGCAGTACTTC	CASSRYPPGAVSYEQYF
NA	NA	TRBV19	TRBJ1-5	TGTGCCAGTAGTGCCGACCCGCTGCAGCCCCAGCATTTT	CASSADPLQPQHF
NA	NA	TRBV5-1	TRBJ2-6	TGCGCCAGCAGCTTGGAGACCGCCGGAGAGGCTGGGGCCAACGTCCTGACTTTC	CASSLETAGEAGANVLTF
NA	NA	TRBV11-2	TRBJ1-4	TGTGCCAGCAGCCCAGACAGGACCTATGAAAAACTGTTTTTT	CASSPDRTYEKLFF
NA	NA	TRBV6-5	TRBJ1-6	TGTGCCAGCAGTTCTAGCAATTCACCCCTCCACTTT	CASSSSNSPLHF
NA	NA	TRBV21-1	TRBJ1-2	TGTGCCAGCGGCACTGCCCCGAAACGGACAGGGACTTATGGCTACACCTTC	CASGTAPKRTGTYGYTF
once	NA	TRBV5-8	TRBJ1-1	TGTGCCAGCAGCTTGGTACAGGAGGTCACTGAAGCTTTCTTT	CASSLVQEVTEAFF
NA	TRBD1	TRBV7-2	TRBJ1-6	TGTGCCAGCAGCCTTGACAGGGGGAATTCACCCCTCCACTTT	CASSLDRGNSPLHF
NA	NA	TRBV25-1	TRBJ1-3	TGTGCCAGCAGTGATGGGCGGGACCCTGGAAACACCATATATTTT	CASSDGRDPGNTIYF
NA	TRBD1	TRBV5-4	TRBJ2-2	TGTGCCAGCAGCTTGGCGGACAGGGTCACCGGGGAGCTGTTTTTT	CASSLADRVTGELFF
NA	NA	TRBV6-2/TRBV6-3	TRBJ1-5	TGTGCCAGCAGTTACTTGAAGGGCAATCAGCCCCAGCATTTT	CASSYLKGNQPQHF
NA	TRBD1	TRBV6-1	TRBJ2-7	TGTGCCAGCAGTGATTACCGGGACAGGGTTTACGAGCAGTACTTC	CASSDYRDRVYEQYF
once	NA	TRBV19	TRBJ1-2	TGTGCCAGTAGTATTAACGGGAATAACTATGGCTACACCTTC	CASSINGNNYGYTF
NA	NA	TRBV3-1/TRBV3-2	TRBJ2-7	TGTGCCAGCAGCCGAAGCGTCAGGGGTTTCAACGAGCAGTACTTC	CASSRSVRGFNEQYF
NA	NA	TRBV12-5	TRBJ2-2	TGTGCTACCCTCCGGGCCGGGGAGCTGTTTTTT	CATLRAGELFF
many	NA	TRBV9	TRBJ1-3	TGTGCCAGCACCGTCCGGGCCTATGGGTATGGAAACACCATATATTTT	CASTVRAYGYGNTIYF
NA	TRBD1	TRBV18	TRBJ1-3	TGTGCCAGCTCACCCACAGGGGTTAACTCTGGAAACACCATATATTTT	CASSPTGVNSGNTIYF
NA	TRBD1	TRBV29-1	TRBJ1-1	TGCAGCGTTGAAGTCCCGGGACAGAGGAACACTGAAGCTTTCTTT	CSVEVPGQRNTEAFF
NA	TRBD2	TRBV4-1	TRBJ2-3	TGCGCCAGCACCCCTAGCGGGGGGCAAACAGATACGCAGTATTTT	CASTPSGGQTDTQYF
NA	TRBD2	TRBV6-5	TRBJ2-1	TGTGCCAGCAAGCGGGGGGGCCAGTCCTACAATGAGCAGTTCTTC	CASKRGGQSYNEQFF
NA	NA	TRBV3-1/TRBV3-2	TRBJ1-1	TGTGCCGCGCGGGGGGGGACGAACACTGAAGCTTTCTTT	CAARGGTNTEAFF
NA	NA	TRBV11-2	TRBJ2-7	TGTGCCAGCAGCCTCGGGGCCCACTACGAGCAGTACTTC	CASSLGAHYEQYF
NA	NA	TRBV4-3	TRBJ1-4	TGCGCCAGCAGCCAAGAGGTATGGGAAAAACTGTTTTTT	CASSQEVWEKLFF
NA	NA	TRBV12-3/TRBV12-4	TRBJ1-4	TGTGCCAGCAGTTTACAGGGACGGGAAAAACTGTTTTTT	CASSLQGREKLFF
NA	TRBD1	TRBV10-2	TRBJ2-1	TGCGCCACCCGGGACAGGTACCTAAGCTCCTACAATGAGCAGTTCTTC	CATRDRYLSSYNEQFF
NA	NA	TRBV9	TRBJ2-3	TGTGCCAGCAGCGTAACGGAGACACCCCCCAAGGATACGCAGTATTTT	CASSVTETPPKDTQYF
NA	NA	TRBV19	TRBJ1-1	TGTGCCAGTAGTCAGGGAACGAACACTGAAGCTTTCTTT	CASSQGTNTEAFF
NA	NA	TRBV5-1	TRBJ2-5	TGCGCCAGCAGCTTGGTCGGGGGAGGAGGAGAGACCCAGTACTTC	CASSLVGGGGETQYF
once	NA	TRBV18	TRBJ1-3	TGTGCCAGCTCACCAATGGTTCGGGACCGAGGAAACACCATATATTTT	CASSPMVRDRGNTIYF
NA	NA	TRBV29-1	TRBJ1-2	TGCAGCGTACGGACAGAGGACTATGGCTACACCTTC	CSVRTEDYGYTF
NA	NA	TRBV4-1	TRBJ2-1	TGCGCCAGCAGCCAGCGGGGTGAGCAGTTCTTC	CASSQRGEQFF
NA	TRBD2	TRBV6-6	TRBJ2-5	TGTGCCAGCAGCCATAATAGCGGGGGGGCTCCAGAGACCCAGTACTTC	CASSHNSGGAPETQYF
NA	TRBD1	TRBV19	TRBJ2-7	TGTGCCAGTAGTTCTCCGGGACAGGGGCGTAACGAGCAGTACTTC	CASSSPGQGRNEQYF